The clone carrying this T cell receptor (beta chain) was counted once. The sample originates from a study of blood T cell repertoires in COVID-19. Across the whole study: Sites across the United States, Italy and Spain contributed samples from acute and convalescent COVID-19. T cells, B-cell-depleted T cells, or PBMCs supplied cDNA or gDNA.

Clones were sequenced by immunoSEQ multiplex PCR, and TCRdb holds only the in-frame ones, with some missing. The table shows about 46,000 clones, with over 75% occurring only once. CDR1 is KGHSH, CDR2 LQKENI, per germline. This CDR3 comprises 15 residues. Trimming shortened V by 2 bases and J by 0 bases, and 7 bases separated the two germline ends. This TCR was recovered from a man aged 50-59 years with acute or convalescent COVID-19. Sequences were obtained from peripheral blood. V usage is TRBV18 and J usage is TRBJ2-2; D is ambiguous. CDR3 nucleotides: TGTGCCAGCTCACCATGGAGTCCGAACACCGGGGAGCTGTTTTTT. Translating it yields CASSPWSPNTGELFF.